This TCR beta chain was identified during a study of regulatory T cells in long-lasting Graves disease. Study in general: Less than 3 months of antithyroid drugs had been taken by newly diagnosed Graves' patients.

Libraries of TCR beta came from iRepertoire HTBI primers plus Arm-PCR of CDR3 regions. In the original workflow: Samples jointly harbored about 63 TRBV and approximately 15 TRBJ segments. TCRdb reanalysed the multiplex PCR reads using MiXCR and keeps one entry per CDR3 protein. TCRdb, not the original authors, processed these V and J calls. Of 530,000 or so distinct CDR3 sequences in the sample, 15% to 20% were seen once. The time point was: newly diagnosed GD, antithyroid drugs for less than 3 months. TCR sequences were obtained from RNA taken from PBMCs. To note about this clonotype: Its antigen is undetermined.

Study-level points and caveats: Persistent Graves' patients showed a TCR diversity that was lower than that of newly diagnosed ones.

This CDR3 has 13 amino acids. V lost 6 bases, J lost 2 bases, and 9 bases lay in between. The germline V gene has CDR1 MDHEN and CDR2 SYDVKM. The same data also contributed to another study, on T cells in Graves' hyperthyroidism and ophthalmopathy.

The chain combines TRBV28 with TRBJ2-3; D is undetermined. The TCR comes from a man between 18 and 35 years old with Graves disease. The input for sequencing was peripheral blood mononuclear cells (PBMCs), taken at new diagnosis, from a patient treated with antithyroid drugs. For the CDR3, the DNA is TGTGCCAGCAGAGAGCCCCTCACAGATACGCAGTATTTT. It specifies CASREPLTDTQYF.